The 25 T cell receptor beta chains below all came from one sample that was sequenced in a study of OX40 agonist ivuxolimab in advanced cancers. Sequencing was performed with immunoSEQ multiplex PCR; in TCRdb, only in-frame clones are kept and a portion is missing. This table holds 95,000 to 100,000 clones, roughly 80% found once. Sequencing used CD4+ or CD8+ T cells sorted from blood, obtained in a trial of the OX40 agonist ivuxolimab. These receptors all come from an adult with an advanced solid tumor such as melanoma, head and neck, liver or kidney cancer.

This clone appeared a few times. The chain joins TRBV19 to TRBJ1-5; D unclear. V was shortened by 8 bases and J by 2 bases, with 7 bases between the two germline ends. Per the germline V gene, CDR1 is LNHDA and CDR2 is SQIVND (reference sequence). The CDR3 spans 12 residues. The CDR3 reads CASCQGNQPQHF. CDR3 nucleotides: TGTGCCAGTTGCCAGGGCAATCAGCCCCAGCATTTT.

The rearrangement joins TRBV5-8 to TRBJ1-1; no firm D call. CDR3 length: 12 amino acids. Deletions cut 5 bases from V and 3 bases from J, with 8 bases between. Germline lookup yields CDR1 SGHTS and CDR2 YDEGEE. The CDR3 is CASRRRDTEAFF. CDR3 coding DNA: TGTGCCAGCAGAAGGAGGGACACTGAAGCTTTCTTT.

The genes are TRBV29-1 and TRBJ2-2, with D possibly matching TRBD2 (6 bases). CDR1 is SQVTM, CDR2 ANQGSEA, per germline. This CDR3 is 15 amino acids long. V shed 4 bases and J shed 6 bases, with 18 bases lying between them. As DNA, the CDR3 is TGCAGCGTTGTCGGGGGACGGCGGGAATCCGGGGAGCTGTTTTTT. Its translation: CSVVGGRRESGELFF.

Only one count was recorded for this clone. The gene calls are TRBV18 and TRBJ1-1; 7 bases fit TRBD1. Germline V gives CDR1 KGHSH, CDR2 LQKENI. V was pared by 4 bases and J by 8 bases, with 10 bases of the junction left unmatched. CDR3 length: 14 amino acids. The CDR3 nucleotides read TGTGCCAGCTCACATGACAGGGATGGGGCAGAAGCTTTCTTT. Residues: CASSHDRDGAEAFF.

The chain carries TRBV7-6 and TRBJ2-1; a weak D match, TRBD2 (6 bases). Germline V gives CDR1 SGHVS, CDR2 FNYEAQ. Trimming removed 5 bases at V and 5 bases at J, with 13 bases between. CDR3 length equals 14 residues. CDR3: CASSESGTHNEQFF. Here the CDR3 DNA reads TGTGCCAGCAGCGAATCCGGGACTCACAATGAGCAGTTCTTC.

This clone was detected once. The chain couples TRBV28 to TRBJ1-1; 10 positions match TRBD1. Germline lookup yields CDR1 MDHEN and CDR2 SYDVKM. With V trimmed by 11 bases and J by 4 bases, 7 bases remained unmatched. This CDR3 comprises 13 residues. The CDR3 sequence: CAVDRGPSTEAFF. CDR3 DNA: TGTGCCGTCGACAGGGGGCCGAGCACTGAAGCTTTCTTT.

The V call is TRBV19, the J call TRBJ2-1; 11 nucleotides match TRBD1. Germline V lookup: CDR1 LNHDA, CDR2 SQIVND (reference sequence). The CDR3 runs to 17 residues. V lost 5 bases and J lost 3; bases outside the gene matches: 9. The DNA of the CDR3 is TGTGCCAGTAGTCCATCGGGGACAGGGGGTTTCTACAATGAGCAGTTCTTC. This gives the protein CASSPSGTGGFYNEQFF. The full variable domain, completed using reference TRBV19 and TRBJ2-1, is DGGITQSPKYLFRKEGQNVTLSCEQNLNHDAMYWYRQDPGQGLRLIYYSQIVNDFQKGDIAEGYSVSREKKESFPLTVTSAQKNPTAFYLCASSPSGTGGFYNEQFFGPGTRLTVL.

The chain is built from TRBV11-2 and TRBJ2-3; D not certain. The germline V gene has CDR1 SGHAT and CDR2 FQNNGV. The V end was cut by 1 base, the J end by 5 bases, with 13 bases between. The CDR3 has 15 residues. DNA for the CDR3: TGTGCCAGCAGCTTAGGTCCCGGGTCGGGAGATACGCAGTATTTT. This translates into CASSLGPGSGDTQYF.

The chain recombines TRBV11-3 with TRBJ2-2; 7 nucleotides line up with TRBD2. The CDR3 loop spans 15 amino acids. Germline CDR1 is SGHNT and CDR2 is YENEEA. V was pared by 5 bases and J by 5 bases, with 8 bases of the junction left unmatched. In DNA, the CDR3 is TGTGCCAGCAGCCAAGGGAGGGAGGCGACCGGGGAGCTGTTTTTT. Translation: CASSQGREATGELFF.

The chain links TRBV27 to TRBJ1-1; D possibly corresponds to TRBD1 (6 bases). Germline CDR1 and CDR2: MNHEY and SMNVEV (reference sequence). V was trimmed by 6 bases and J by 5 bases, leaving 19 bases between them. The CDR3 is 15 residues long. The chain's CDR3 is CASSQHGGARTEAFF. In DNA, the CDR3 is TGTGCCAGCAGCCAACACGGGGGGGCAAGGACTGAAGCTTTCTTT.

In its sample, this clone was seen once. The DNA for the CDR3 is TGTGCCAGCAGCTTATCCAGACTGAATATCCAGTACTTC. This encodes CASSLSRLNIQYF. The chain employs TRBV11-2 and TRBJ2-5; D not resolved. There are 13 residues in the CDR3. V was trimmed by 2 bases and J by 10 bases, leaving 14 bases between them. CDR1 and CDR2 (germline): SGHAT, FQNNGV.

This clone was recorded only once. The chain is built from TRBV9 and TRBJ2-7; 9 nucleotides agree with TRBD1. The CDR3 spans 13 residues. The V segment lost 8 bases and the J segment 0 bases; nucleotides outside the gene matches: 3. The germline gives CDR1 SGDLS, CDR2 YYNGEE. This CDR3 reads CASGTGTSYEQYF. The CDR3 DNA is TGTGCCAGTGGGACAGGGACCTCCTACGAGCAGTACTTC.

The rearrangement uses TRBV10-3 and TRBJ2-4; possibly TRBD1 or TRBD2 for D (5 bases each). This CDR3 contains 13 residues. The V gene's germline CDR1 is ENHRY and CDR2 SYGVKD. Trimming left V 8 bases short and J 8 bases short, with 16 bases between. The CDR3 here is CAISGTGTDIQYF. CDR3 coding DNA: TGTGCCATCTCAGGGACGGGGACGGACATTCAGTACTTC.

V is TRBV5-1 and J is TRBJ2-3, with TRBD2 matching 7 bases. The V and J ends lost 0 bases and 0 bases, in that order; junction bases with no gene match: 1. Per the germline V gene, CDR1 is SGHRS and CDR2 is YFSETQ. The CDR3 sequence is 15 residues long. In DNA form, the CDR3 reads TGCGCCAGCAGCTTGGCCGGGGGGAGCACAGATACGCAGTATTTT. This codes for CASSLAGGSTDTQYF. Full variable domain (remainder filled in from reference TRBV5-1 and TRBJ2-3): KAGVTQTPRYLIKTRGQQVTLSCSPISGHRSVSWYQQTPGQGLQFLFEYFSETQRNKGNFPGRFSGRQFSNSRSEMNVSTLELGDSALYLCASSLAGGSTDTQYFGPGTRLTVL.

V and J are TRBV30 and TRBJ1-2; D is possibly TRBD1 (5 bases). V lost 0 bases and J lost 3, with 8 bases in between. Germline CDR1 is GTSNPN and CDR2 is SVGIG (reference sequence). The CDR3 is 13 residues long. Here the CDR3 reads CAWSVQDYYGYTF. The CDR3 coding sequence is TGTGCCTGGAGTGTACAGGATTACTATGGCTACACCTTC.

There are a few counts of this clone. The junction departs from germline at one end; a sequencing error may be responsible. The chain recombines TRBV7-9 with TRBJ2-2, with 7 nucleotides matching TRBD1. This CDR3 contains 14 residues. Germline V gene data show CDR1 as SEHNR and CDR2 as FQNEAQ (reference sequence). The CDR3 is CASSPTGNAGELFF. DNA for the CDR3: TGTGCCAGCAGCCCGACAGGGAACGCCGGGGAGCTGTTTTTT.

This clone has more than one count but fewer than ten. This sequence joins TRBV7-2 and TRBJ2-5; TRBD1 or TRBD2 may be the D gene (5 bases each). Trimming shortened V by 0 bases and J by 4 bases, and 27 bases separated the two germline ends. The CDR3 has 20 amino acids. The V gene's germline CDR1 is SGHTA and CDR2 FQGNSA. In DNA, the CDR3 is TGTGCCAGCAGCTTAGCCTCACTCAACTCGGGATACCGGGACGCAGAGACCCAGTACTTC. This sequence encodes CASSLASLNSGYRDAETQYF.

V is TRBV4-3 and J is TRBJ2-5, with D maybe TRBD2 (6 bases). With 4 bases removed from V and 2 bases from J, the gap between germline ends came to 14 bases. The CDR3 sequence is 15 residues long. Germline values: CDR1 LGHNA, CDR2 YSLEER. The CDR3 spells CASSRHRDSQETQYF. In DNA, the CDR3 is TGCGCCAGCAGCCGGCACCGGGACTCTCAAGAGACCCAGTACTTC.

This rearrangement joins TRBV18 to TRBJ1-5; TRBD1 is a possible D gene (5 bases). Between the trimmed V and J ends, which lost 6 bases and 5 bases, there was a span of 14 bases. The V gene's germline CDR1 is KGHSH and CDR2 LQKENI. The CDR3 contains 14 residues. The CDR3 DNA is TGTGCCAGCTCGCAACGACAGTCTTATCAGCCCCAGCATTTT. It translates to CASSQRQSYQPQHF.

V is TRBV28 and J is TRBJ1-1; 11 bases line up with TRBD1. V shed 5 bases and J 5 bases; nucleotides not matched to a gene: 10. CDR1 is MDHEN and CDR2 is SYDVKM in the germline V gene. This CDR3 is built from 16 residues. The CDR3 DNA is TGTGCCAGCAGTCAGGGACAGGGGGTAAAAAGTACTGAAGCTTTCTTT. Its protein product is CASSQGQGVKSTEAFF.

The chain recombines TRBV6-6 with TRBJ1-6; D unclear. The CDR3 consists of 14 residues. Germline CDR1 reads MNHNY; CDR2 reads SVGAGI (reference sequence). With 7 bases removed from V and 5 bases from J, the gap between germline ends came to 12 bases. CDR3 sequence reads: CASTTINNNSPLHF. Here the CDR3 DNA reads TGTGCCAGCACCACGATAAATAATAATTCACCCCTCCACTTT.

The J gene is TRBJ2-2, the V gene TRBV15; D gene uncertain. The CDR3 has 13 residues. Germline V CDR1 and CDR2: LNHNV, YYDKDF (reference sequence). V was clipped by 3 bases and J by 5 bases, with 7 bases between them. Here the CDR3 reads CATSRSETGELFF. Here the CDR3 DNA reads TGTGCCACCAGCAGGAGTGAGACCGGGGAGCTGTTTTTT.

The rearrangement joins TRBV19 to TRBJ1-5, with D perhaps matching TRBD1 (5 bases). Germline V gene lookup returns CDR1 LNHDA and CDR2 SQIVND (reference sequence). The CDR3 sequence is 14 residues long. Trimming stripped 5 bases from V and 1 base from J, with 9 bases between. The CDR3 sequence: CASSWRQSNQPQHF. CDR3 sequence (DNA): TGTGCCAGTAGTTGGCGACAGAGCAATCAGCCCCAGCATTTT.

This clone was counted once. The chain links TRBV14 to TRBJ2-5; D unresolved. The germline V gene encodes CDR1 SGHDN and CDR2 FVKESK. Trimming removed 0 bases from V and 11 bases from J, with 13 bases in between. The CDR3 consists of 13 residues. The CDR3 spells CASSQDLLGSQYF. DNA for the CDR3: TGTGCCAGCAGCCAAGATTTGCTAGGTTCACAGTACTTC.

The J gene is TRBJ2-1, the V gene TRBV20-1; D gene ambiguous. The germline CDR1 and CDR2 sequences are DFQATT and SNEGSKA (reference sequence). Trimming removed 2 bases at V and 9 bases at J, with 8 bases between. This CDR3 comprises 11 residues. The CDR3 bases are TGCAGTGCTAGACCCAAGGCTGAGCAGTTCTTC. This sequence encodes CSARPKAEQFF.